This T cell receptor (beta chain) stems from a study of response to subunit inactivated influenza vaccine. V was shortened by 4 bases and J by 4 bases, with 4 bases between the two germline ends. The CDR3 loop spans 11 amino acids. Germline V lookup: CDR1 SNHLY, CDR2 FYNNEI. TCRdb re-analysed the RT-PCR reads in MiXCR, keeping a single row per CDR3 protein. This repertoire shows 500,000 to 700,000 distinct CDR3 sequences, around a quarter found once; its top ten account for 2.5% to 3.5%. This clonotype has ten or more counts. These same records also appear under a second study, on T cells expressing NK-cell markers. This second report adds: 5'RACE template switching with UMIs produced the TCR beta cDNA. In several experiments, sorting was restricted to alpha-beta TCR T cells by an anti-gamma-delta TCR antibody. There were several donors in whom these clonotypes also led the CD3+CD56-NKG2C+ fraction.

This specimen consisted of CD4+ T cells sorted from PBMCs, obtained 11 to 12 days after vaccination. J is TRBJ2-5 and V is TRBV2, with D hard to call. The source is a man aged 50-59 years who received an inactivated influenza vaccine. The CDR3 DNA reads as TGTGCCAGCAGTGGAGGAGAGACCCAGTACTTC. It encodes CASSGGETQYF.